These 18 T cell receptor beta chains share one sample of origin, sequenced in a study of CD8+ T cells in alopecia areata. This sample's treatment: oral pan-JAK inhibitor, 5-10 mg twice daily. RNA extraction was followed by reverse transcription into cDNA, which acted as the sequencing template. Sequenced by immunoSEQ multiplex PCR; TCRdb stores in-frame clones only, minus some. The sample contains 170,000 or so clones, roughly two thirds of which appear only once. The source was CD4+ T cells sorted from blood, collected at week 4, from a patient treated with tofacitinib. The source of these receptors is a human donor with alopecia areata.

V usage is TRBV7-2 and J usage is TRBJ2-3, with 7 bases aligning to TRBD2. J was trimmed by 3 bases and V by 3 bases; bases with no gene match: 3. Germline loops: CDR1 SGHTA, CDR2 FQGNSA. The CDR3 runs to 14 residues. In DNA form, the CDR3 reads TGTGCCAGCAGCTTCGTGGGGGGGACAGATACGCAGTATTTT. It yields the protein CASSFVGGTDTQYF.

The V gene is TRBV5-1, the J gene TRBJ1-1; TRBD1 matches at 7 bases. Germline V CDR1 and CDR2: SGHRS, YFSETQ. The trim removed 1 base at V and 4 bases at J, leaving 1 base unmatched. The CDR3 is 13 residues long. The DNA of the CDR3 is TGCGCCAGCAGCTTGACAGGGGCCACTGAAGCTTTCTTT. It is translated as CASSLTGATEAFF.

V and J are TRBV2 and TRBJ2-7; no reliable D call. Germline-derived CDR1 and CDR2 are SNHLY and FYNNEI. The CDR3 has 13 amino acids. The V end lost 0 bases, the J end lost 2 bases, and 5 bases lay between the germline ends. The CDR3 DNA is TGTGCCAGCAGTGAAGCTTGGCCCTACGAGCAGTACTTC. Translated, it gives CASSEAWPYEQYF.

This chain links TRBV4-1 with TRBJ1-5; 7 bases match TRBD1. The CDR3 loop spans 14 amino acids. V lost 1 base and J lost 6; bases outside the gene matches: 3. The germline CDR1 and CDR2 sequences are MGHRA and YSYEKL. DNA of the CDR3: TGCGCCAGCAGCCAAGGAGGGGGCACTCAGCCCCAGCATTTT. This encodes CASSQGGGTQPQHF.

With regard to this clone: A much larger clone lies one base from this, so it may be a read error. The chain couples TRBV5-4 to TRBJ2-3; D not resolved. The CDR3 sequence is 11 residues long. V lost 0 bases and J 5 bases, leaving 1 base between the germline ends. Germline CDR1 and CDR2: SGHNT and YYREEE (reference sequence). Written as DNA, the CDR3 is TGTGCCAGCAGCTTGGAAGATACGCAGTATTTT. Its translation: CASSLEDTQYF.

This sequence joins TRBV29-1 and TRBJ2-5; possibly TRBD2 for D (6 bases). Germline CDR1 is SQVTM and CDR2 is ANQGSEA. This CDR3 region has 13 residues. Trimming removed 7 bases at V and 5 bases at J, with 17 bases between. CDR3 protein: CSADSGVWETQYF. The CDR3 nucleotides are TGCAGCGCTGATTCGGGGGTATGGGAGACCCAGTACTTC.

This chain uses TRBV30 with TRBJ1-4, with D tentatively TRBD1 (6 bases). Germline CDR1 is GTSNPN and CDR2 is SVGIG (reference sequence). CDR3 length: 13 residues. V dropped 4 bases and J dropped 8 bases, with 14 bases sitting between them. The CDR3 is CAWTKTGLEKLFF. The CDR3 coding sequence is TGTGCCTGGACGAAAACAGGGCTGGAAAAACTGTTTTTT.

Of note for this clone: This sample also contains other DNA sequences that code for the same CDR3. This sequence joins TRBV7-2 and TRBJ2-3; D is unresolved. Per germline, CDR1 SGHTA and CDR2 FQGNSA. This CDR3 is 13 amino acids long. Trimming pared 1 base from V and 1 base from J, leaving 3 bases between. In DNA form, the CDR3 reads TGTGCCAGCAGCTTAGTGGGCACAGATACGCAGTATTTT. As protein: CASSLVGTDTQYF.

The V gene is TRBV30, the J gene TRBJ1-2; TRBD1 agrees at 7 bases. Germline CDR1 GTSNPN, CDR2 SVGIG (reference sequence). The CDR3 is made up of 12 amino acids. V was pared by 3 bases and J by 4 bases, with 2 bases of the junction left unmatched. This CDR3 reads CAWRNRGYGYTF. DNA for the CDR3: TGTGCCTGGAGGAACAGGGGCTATGGCTACACCTTC.

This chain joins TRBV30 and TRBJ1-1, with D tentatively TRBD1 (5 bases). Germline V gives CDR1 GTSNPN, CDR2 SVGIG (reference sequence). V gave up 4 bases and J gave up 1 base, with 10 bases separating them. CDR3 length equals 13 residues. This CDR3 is CAWTPDRNTEAFF. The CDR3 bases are TGTGCCTGGACCCCTGACAGGAACACTGAAGCTTTCTTT.

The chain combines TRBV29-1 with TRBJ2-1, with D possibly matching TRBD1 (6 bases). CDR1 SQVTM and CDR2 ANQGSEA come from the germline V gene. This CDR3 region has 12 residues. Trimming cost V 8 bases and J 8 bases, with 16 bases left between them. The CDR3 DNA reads TGCAGCACGAGGACAGCCGGCGATGAGCAGTTCTTC. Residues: CSTRTAGDEQFF.

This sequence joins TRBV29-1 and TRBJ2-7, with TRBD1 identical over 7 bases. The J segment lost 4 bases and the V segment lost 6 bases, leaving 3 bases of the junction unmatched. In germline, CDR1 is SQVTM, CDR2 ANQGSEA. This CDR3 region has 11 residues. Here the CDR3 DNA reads TGCAGCGTCATGACAGGGTACGAGCAGTACTTC. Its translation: CSVMTGYEQYF.

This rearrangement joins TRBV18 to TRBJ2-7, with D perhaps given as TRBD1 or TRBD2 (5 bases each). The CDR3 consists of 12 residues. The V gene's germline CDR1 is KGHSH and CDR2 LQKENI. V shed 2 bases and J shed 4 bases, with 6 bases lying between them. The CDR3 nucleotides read TGTGCCAGCTCACCAGGGGGTTACGAGCAGTACTTC. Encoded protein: CASSPGGYEQYF.

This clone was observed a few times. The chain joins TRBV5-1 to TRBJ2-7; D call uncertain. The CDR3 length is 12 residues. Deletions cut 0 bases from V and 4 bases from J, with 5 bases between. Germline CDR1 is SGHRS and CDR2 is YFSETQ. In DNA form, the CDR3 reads TGCGCCAGCAGCTTGGACTTTTACGAGCAGTACTTC. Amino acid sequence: CASSLDFYEQYF.

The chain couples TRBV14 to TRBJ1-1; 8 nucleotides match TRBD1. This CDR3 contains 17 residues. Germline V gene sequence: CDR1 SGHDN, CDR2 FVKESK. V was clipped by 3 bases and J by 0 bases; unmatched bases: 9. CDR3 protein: CASSHLTGAQLNTEAFF. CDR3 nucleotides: TGTGCCAGCAGCCATTTGACAGGGGCCCAATTGAACACTGAAGCTTTCTTT. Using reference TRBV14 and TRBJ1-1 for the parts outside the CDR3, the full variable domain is EAGVTQFPSHSVIEKGQTVTLRCDPISGHDNLYWYRRVMGKEIKFLLHFVKESKQDESGMPNNRFLAERTGGTYSTLKVQPAELEDSGVYFCASSHLTGAQLNTEAFFGQGTRLTVV.

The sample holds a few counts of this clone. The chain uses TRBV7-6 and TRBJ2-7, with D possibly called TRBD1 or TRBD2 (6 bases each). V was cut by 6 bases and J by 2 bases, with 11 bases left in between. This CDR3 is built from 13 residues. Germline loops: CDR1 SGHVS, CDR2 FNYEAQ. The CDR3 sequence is CASSPGGPYEQYF. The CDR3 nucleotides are TGTGCCAGCAGTCCCGGGGGCCCCTACGAGCAGTACTTC.

CDR3 in DNA: TGTGCCATCGGTGTCACCGGGGAGCTGTTTTTT. This sequence encodes CAIGVTGELFF. The chain carries TRBV10-3 and TRBJ2-2; D remains unclear. Trimming removed 8 bases at V and 4 bases at J, with 5 bases between. The CDR3 spans 11 residues. The germline V gene encodes CDR1 ENHRY and CDR2 SYGVKD.

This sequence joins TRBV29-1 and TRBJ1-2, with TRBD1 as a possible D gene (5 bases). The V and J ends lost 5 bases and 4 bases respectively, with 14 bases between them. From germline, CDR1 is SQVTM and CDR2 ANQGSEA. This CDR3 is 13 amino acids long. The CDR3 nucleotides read TGCAGCGTTACCCAGGGATCTGGCTATGGCTACACCTTC. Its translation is CSVTQGSGYGYTF.